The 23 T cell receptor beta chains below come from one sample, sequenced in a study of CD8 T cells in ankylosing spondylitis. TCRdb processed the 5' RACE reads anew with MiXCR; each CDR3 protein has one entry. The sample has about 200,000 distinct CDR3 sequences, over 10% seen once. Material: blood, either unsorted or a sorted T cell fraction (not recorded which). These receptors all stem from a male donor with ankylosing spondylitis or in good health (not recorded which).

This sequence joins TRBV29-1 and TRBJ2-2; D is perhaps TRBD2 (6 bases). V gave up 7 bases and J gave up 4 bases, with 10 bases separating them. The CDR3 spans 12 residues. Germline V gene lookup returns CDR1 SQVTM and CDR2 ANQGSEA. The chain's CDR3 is CSALGGTGELFF. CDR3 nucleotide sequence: TGCAGCGCCCTCGGGGGCACCGGGGAGCTGTTTTTT.

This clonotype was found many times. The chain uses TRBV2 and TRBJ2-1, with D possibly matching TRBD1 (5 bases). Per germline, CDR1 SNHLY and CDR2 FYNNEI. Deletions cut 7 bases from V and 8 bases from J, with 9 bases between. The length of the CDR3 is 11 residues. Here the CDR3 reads CASTQGDEQFF. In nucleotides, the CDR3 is TGTGCCAGCACGCAGGGCGATGAGCAGTTCTTC.

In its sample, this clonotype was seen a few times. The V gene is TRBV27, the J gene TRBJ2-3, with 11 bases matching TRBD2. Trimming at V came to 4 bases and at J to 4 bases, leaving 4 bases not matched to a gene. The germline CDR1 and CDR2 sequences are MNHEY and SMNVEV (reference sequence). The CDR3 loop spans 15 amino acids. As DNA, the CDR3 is TGTGCCAGCAGTTCATTAGCGGGGGGGGCAGATACGCAGTATTTT. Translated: CASSSLAGGADTQYF.

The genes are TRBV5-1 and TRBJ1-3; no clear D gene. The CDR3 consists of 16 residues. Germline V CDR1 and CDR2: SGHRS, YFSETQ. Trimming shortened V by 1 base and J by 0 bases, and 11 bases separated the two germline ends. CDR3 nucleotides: TGCGCCAGCAGCTTGTCTCATAGGGACTCTGGAAACACCATATATTTT. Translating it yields CASSLSHRDSGNTIYF.

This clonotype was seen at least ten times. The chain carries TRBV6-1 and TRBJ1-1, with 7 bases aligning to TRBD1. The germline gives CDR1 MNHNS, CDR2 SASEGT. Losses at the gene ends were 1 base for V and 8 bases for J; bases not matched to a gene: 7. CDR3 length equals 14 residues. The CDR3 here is CASSEVGTANEAFF. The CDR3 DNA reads TGTGCCAGCAGTGAAGTCGGGACAGCAAACGAAGCTTTCTTT.

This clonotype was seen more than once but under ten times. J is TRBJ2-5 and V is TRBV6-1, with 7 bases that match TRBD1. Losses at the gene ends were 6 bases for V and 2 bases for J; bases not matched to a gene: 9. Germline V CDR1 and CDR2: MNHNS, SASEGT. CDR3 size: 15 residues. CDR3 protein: CASSPGTAVQETQYF. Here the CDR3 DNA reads TGTGCCAGCAGCCCAGGGACAGCAGTTCAAGAGACCCAGTACTTC.

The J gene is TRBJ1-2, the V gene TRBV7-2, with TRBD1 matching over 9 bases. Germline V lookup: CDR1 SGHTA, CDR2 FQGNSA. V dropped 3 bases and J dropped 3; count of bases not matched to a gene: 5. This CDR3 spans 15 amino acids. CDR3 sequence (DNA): TGTGCCAGCAGCTTGGGGGACAGGGAATACTATGGCTACACCTTC. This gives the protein CASSLGDREYYGYTF.

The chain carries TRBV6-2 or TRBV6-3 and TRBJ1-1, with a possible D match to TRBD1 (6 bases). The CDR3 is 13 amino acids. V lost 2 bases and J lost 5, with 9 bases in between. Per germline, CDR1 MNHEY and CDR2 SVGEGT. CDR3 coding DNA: TGTGCCAGCAGTTACCTCCAGGGGACTGAAGCTTTCTTT. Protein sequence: CASSYLQGTEAFF.

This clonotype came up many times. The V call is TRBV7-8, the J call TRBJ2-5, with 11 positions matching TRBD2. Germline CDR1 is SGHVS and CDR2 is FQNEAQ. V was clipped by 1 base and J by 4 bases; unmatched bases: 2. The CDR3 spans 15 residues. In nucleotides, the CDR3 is TGTGCCAGCAGCTTAGAGGGACTAGCGGTAGAGACCCAGTACTTC. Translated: CASSLEGLAVETQYF.

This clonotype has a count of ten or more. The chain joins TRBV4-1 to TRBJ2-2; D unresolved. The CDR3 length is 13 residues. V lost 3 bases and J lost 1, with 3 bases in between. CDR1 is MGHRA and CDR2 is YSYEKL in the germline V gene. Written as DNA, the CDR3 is TGCGCCAGCAGCCACCAGAACACCGGGGAGCTGTTTTTT. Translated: CASSHQNTGELFF.

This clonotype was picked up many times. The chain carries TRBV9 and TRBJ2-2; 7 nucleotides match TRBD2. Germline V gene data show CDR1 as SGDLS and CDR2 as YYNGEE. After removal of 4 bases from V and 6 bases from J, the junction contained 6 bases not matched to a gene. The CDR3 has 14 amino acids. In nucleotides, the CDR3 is TGTGCCAGCAGCAGATGGGACTATCCCGGGGAGCTGTTTTTT. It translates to CASSRWDYPGELFF.

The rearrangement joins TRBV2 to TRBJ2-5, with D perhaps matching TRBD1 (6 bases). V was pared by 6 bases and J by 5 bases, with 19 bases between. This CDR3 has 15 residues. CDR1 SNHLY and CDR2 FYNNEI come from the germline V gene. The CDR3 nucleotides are TGTGCCAGCAGCCCCGGACAGCAGAGTTGGGAGACCCAGTACTTC. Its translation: CASSPGQQSWETQYF.

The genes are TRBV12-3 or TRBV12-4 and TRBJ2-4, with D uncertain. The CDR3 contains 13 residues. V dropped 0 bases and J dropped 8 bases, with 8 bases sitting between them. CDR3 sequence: CASSLAGLDIQYF. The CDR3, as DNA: TGTGCCAGCAGTTTAGCAGGCCTGGACATTCAGTACTTC.

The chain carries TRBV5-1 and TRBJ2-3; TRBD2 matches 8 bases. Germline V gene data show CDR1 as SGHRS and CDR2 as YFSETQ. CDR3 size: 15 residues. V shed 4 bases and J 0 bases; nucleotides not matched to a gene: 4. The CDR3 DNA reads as TGCGCCAGCAGCCCTAGACTAGCGAGCACAGATACGCAGTATTTT. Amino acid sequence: CASSPRLASTDTQYF.

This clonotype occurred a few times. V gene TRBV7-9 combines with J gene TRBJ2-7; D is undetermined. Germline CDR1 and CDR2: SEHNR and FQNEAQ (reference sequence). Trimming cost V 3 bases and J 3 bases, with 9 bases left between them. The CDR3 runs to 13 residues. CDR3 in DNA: TGTGCCAGCAGCTTTTCAGGATTCTACGAGCAGTACTTC. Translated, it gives CASSFSGFYEQYF.

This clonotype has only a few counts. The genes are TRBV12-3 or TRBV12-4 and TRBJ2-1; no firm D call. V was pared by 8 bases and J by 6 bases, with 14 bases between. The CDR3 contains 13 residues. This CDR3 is CASRSPIFNEQFF. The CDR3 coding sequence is TGTGCCAGCCGCTCCCCGATTTTCAATGAGCAGTTCTTC.

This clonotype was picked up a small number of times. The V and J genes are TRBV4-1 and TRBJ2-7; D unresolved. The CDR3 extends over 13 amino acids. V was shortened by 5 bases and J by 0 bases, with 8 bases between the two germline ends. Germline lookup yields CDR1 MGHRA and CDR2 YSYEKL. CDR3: CASSTESSYEQYF. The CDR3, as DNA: TGCGCCAGCAGCACAGAGAGCTCCTACGAGCAGTACTTC.

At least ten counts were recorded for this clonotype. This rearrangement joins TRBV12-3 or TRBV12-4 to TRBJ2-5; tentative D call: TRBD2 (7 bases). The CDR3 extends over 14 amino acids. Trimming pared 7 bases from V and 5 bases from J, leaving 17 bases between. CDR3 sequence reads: CASTQRGGVETQYF. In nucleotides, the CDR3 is TGTGCCAGCACCCAAAGGGGGGGAGTGGAGACCCAGTACTTC.

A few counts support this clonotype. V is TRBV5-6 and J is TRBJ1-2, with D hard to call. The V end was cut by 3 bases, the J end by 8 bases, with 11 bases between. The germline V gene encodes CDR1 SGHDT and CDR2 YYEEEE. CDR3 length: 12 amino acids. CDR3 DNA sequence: TGTGCCAGCAGCTCCCTCCCCGGGGGCTACACCTTC. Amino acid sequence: CASSSLPGGYTF.

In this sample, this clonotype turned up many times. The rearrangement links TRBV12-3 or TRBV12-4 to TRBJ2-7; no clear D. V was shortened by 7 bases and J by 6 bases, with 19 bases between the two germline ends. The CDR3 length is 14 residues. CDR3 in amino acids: CASTGFLGNSEQYF. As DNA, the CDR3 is TGTGCCAGCACCGGTTTTTTAGGGAACAGCGAGCAGTACTTC.

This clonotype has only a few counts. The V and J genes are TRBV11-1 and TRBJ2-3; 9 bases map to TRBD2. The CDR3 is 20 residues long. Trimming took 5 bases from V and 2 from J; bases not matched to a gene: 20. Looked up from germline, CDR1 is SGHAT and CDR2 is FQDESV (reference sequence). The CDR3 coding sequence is TGTGCCAGCAGCGGCACGGGCCTTGGTGGCGGGAGGGTCTACACAGATACGCAGTATTTT. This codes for CASSGTGLGGGRVYTDTQYF. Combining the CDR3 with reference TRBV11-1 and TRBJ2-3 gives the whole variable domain EAEVAQSPRYKITEKSQAVAFWCDPISGHATLYWYRQILGQGPELLVQFQDESVVDDSQLPKDRFSAERLKGVDSTLKIQPAELGDSAMYLCASSGTGLGGGRVYTDTQYFGPGTRLTVL.

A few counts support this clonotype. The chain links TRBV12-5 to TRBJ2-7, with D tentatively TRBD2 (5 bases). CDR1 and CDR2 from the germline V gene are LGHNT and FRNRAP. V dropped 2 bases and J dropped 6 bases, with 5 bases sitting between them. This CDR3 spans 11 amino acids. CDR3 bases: TGTGCTAGTGGTTTGCGGGGCGAGCAGTACTTC. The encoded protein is CASGLRGEQYF.

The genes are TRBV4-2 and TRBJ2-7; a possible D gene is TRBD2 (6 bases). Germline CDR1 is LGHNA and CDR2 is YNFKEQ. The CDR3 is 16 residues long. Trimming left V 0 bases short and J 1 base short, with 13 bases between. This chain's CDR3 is CASSQEGGGASYEQYF. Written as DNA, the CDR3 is TGTGCCAGCAGCCAAGAGGGCGGAGGGGCGTCCTACGAGCAGTACTTC.